The 11 T cell receptor beta chains below all came from one sample that was sequenced in a study of T cells in women clearing cervical HPV infection. Data came from immunoSEQ multiplex PCR; TCRdb stores just in-frame clones and leaves some out. The specimen's table records 9,000 to 15,000 clones. The sample consisted of blood buffy coat. These receptors were obtained from a woman aged 18-69 years with a cervical HPV16 infection that either progressed to CIN3+ or cleared (not recorded which).

Notes on this clone: The read comes to an end 3 residues before the CDR3 does, leaving the germline J gene to fill in the end. The chain joins TRBV5-4 to TRBJ2-5; 8 nucleotides align to TRBD1. Trimming took 5 bases from V and 4 from J; bases not matched to a gene: 10. The CDR3 covers 15 residues. Germline lookup yields CDR1 SGHNT and CDR2 YYREEE (reference sequence). Here the CDR3 reads CASRRLQGGRETQYF. Partial CDR3 DNA: TGTGCCAGCAGACGTCTACAGGGGGGAAGAGAGACC.

To note about this clone: The read comes to an end 3 residues before the CDR3 does, leaving the germline J gene to fill in the end. V is TRBV2 and J is TRBJ1-4; 7 bases fit TRBD1. This CDR3 is built from 14 residues. The V gene's germline CDR1 is SNHLY and CDR2 FYNNEI. V lost 6 bases, J lost 3 bases, and 4 bases stayed unmatched. The CDR3 loop reads CASSEDRPNEKLFF. The part of the CDR3 DNA that was read is TGTGCCAGCAGCGAGGACAGGCCTAATGAAAAA. Together with reference TRBV2 and TRBJ1-4, the CDR3 gives the full variable domain: EPEVTQTPSHQVTQMGQEVILRCVPISNHLYFYWYRQILGQKVEFLVSFYNNEISEKSEIFDDQFSVERPDGSNFTLKIRSTKLEDSAMYFCASSEDRPNEKLFFGSGTQLSVL.

On this clone itself: Coverage ceases 3 residues before the CDR3 finishes, and the germline J gene fills in the end. This chain joins TRBV28 and TRBJ2-1; D remains ambiguous. V lost 3 bases to trimming and J lost 7 bases, with 10 bases between them. Per the germline V gene, CDR1 is MDHEN and CDR2 is SYDVKM. The CDR3 is 13 residues long. Partial CDR3 DNA: TGTGCCAGCAGTTTTGTAGCTTGGAATGAG. Translated, it gives CASSFVAWNE. The full CDR3 protein is CASSFVAWNEQFF.

With regard to this clone: Read coverage stops 3 residues before the CDR3 terminus; the germline J gene supplies the remainder. The chain couples TRBV20-1 to TRBJ1-5; D is unresolved. The V end lost 0 bases, the J end lost 8 bases, and 8 bases lay between the germline ends. This CDR3 comprises 12 residues. Germline-derived CDR1 and CDR2 are DFQATT and SNEGSKA (reference sequence). This CDR3 reads CSARDQVEPQHF. CDR3 bases read: TGCAGTGCTAGAGACCAGGTTGAGCCC.

Concerning this clone itself: With the read ending 3 residues before the CDR3 end, the germline J gene is used to fill in that end. J is TRBJ1-2 and V is TRBV5-1, with D possibly matching TRBD1 (5 bases). The CDR3 covers 13 residues. CDR1 and CDR2 from the germline V gene are SGHRS and YFSETQ. This chain's CDR3 is CASSEGISYDYTF. The covered CDR3 bases are TGCGCCAGCAGCGAGGGGATCTCCTACGAC.

The part of the CDR3 DNA that was read is TGTGCCAGCGGGGTGGGGCGGGAGACC. Its translation: CASGVGRET. The whole CDR3 sequence is CASGVGRETQYF. J is TRBJ2-5 and V is TRBV2; possible D gene TRBD1, 5 bases. The read ends 3 residues before the CDR3 terminus; that terminus is restored from the germline J gene. CDR3 length: 12 residues. Germline loops: CDR1 SNHLY, CDR2 FYNNEI. V lost 8 bases and J 5 bases, leaving 12 bases between the germline ends. The variable domain in full, with the rest retrieved from reference TRBV2 and TRBJ2-5, is EPEVTQTPSHQVTQMGQEVILRCVPISNHLYFYWYRQILGQKVEFLVSFYNNEISEKSEIFDDQFSVERPDGSNFTLKIRSTKLEDSAMYFCASGVGRETQYFGPGTRLLVL.

In regard to this clone: The read is 3 residues too short to cover the CDR3 end, so that end is filled in from the germline J gene. The chain carries TRBV2 and TRBJ2-1; possible D gene TRBD1, 6 bases. The CDR3 runs 18 residues. The germline gives CDR1 SNHLY, CDR2 FYNNEI. V lost 5 bases, J lost 5 bases, and 25 bases lay in between. CDR3 DNA (partial): TGTGCCAGCAGTCCCCGCGCGGGCTCAGGGGCCGCGAACAATGAG. It encodes CASSPRAGSGAANNE. The full CDR3 protein is CASSPRAGSGAANNEQFF.

Worth noting for this clone: The read terminates 3 residues before the CDR3 end, so the remaining end is supplied by the germline J gene. The rearrangement uses TRBV19 and TRBJ1-3; D perhaps matches TRBD1 (5 bases). The germline V gene has CDR1 LNHDA and CDR2 SQIVND (reference sequence). The V end lost 5 bases, the J end lost 2 bases, and 13 bases lay between the germline ends. The CDR3 contains 15 residues. Incomplete CDR3 DNA: TGTGCCAGTAGTGACGTGTCAGGGCCTGGAAACACC. Translated, it gives CASSDVSGPGNT. In full, the CDR3 reads CASSDVSGPGNTIYF.

Notes on this clone: The read terminates 3 residues before the CDR3 end, so the remaining end is supplied by the germline J gene. The chain links TRBV5-1 to TRBJ2-5; weak D call: TRBD1 (5 bases). Looked up from germline, CDR1 is SGHRS and CDR2 is YFSETQ. Between the trimmed V and J ends, which lost 7 bases and 0 bases, there was a span of 19 bases. The CDR3 sequence is 16 residues long. The CDR3 loop is CASPCRQTLYQETQYF. CDR3 DNA (partial): TGCGCCAGCCCTTGTCGACAGACTTTGTACCAAGAGACC. Looking up the rest from reference TRBV5-1 and TRBJ2-5 gives the full variable domain: KAGVTQTPRYLIKTRGQQVTLSCSPISGHRSVSWYQQTPGQGLQFLFEYFSETQRNKGNFPGRFSGRQFSNSRSEMNVSTLELGDSALYLCASPCRQTLYQETQYFGPGTRLLVL.

Of note for this clone: The sequence runs out 3 residues before the end of the CDR3; the remainder is reconstructed from the germline J gene. The chain combines TRBV3-1 (or the pseudogene TRBV3-2) with TRBJ1-4; D may be TRBD1 (5 bases). Deletions cut 5 bases from V and 4 bases from J, with 11 bases between. The CDR3 spans 14 residues. Per germline, CDR1 LGHDT and CDR2 YNNKEL (reference sequence). The CDR3 loop is CASSDDRINEKLFF. The sequenced CDR3 bases are TGTGCCAGCAGCGACGACAGAATTAATGAAAAA.

As concerns this clone: The read stops 3 residues short of the end of the CDR3; the missing end is completed from the germline J gene. The rearrangement joins TRBV5-6 to TRBJ2-7, with D possibly being TRBD1 (5 bases). The germline V gene has CDR1 SGHDT and CDR2 YYEEEE. The length of the CDR3 is 15 residues. Trimming removed 2 bases from V and 3 bases from J, with 15 bases in between. This CDR3 reads CASSFPGWKGYEQYF. The part of the CDR3 DNA that was read is TGTGCCAGCAGCTTCCCAGGGTGGAAGGGCTACGAG. Supplemented by reference TRBV5-6 and TRBJ2-7, the full variable domain reads DAGVTQSPTHLIKTRGQQVTLRCSPKSGHDTVSWYQQALGQGPQFIFQYYEEEERQRGNFPDRFSGHQFPNYSSELNVNALLLGDSALYLCASSFPGWKGYEQYFGPGTRLTVT.